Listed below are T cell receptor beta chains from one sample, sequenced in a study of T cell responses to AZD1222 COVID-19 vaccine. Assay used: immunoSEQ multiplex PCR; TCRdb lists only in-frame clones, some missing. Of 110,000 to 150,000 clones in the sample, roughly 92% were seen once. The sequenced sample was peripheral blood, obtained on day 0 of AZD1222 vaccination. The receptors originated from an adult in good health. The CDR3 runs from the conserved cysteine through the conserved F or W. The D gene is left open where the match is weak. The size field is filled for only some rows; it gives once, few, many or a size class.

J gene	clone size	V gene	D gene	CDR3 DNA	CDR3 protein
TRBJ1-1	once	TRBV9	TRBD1	TGTGCCAGCAGCGGTGGACAGGGGGCAGAGAACACTGAAGCTTTCTTT	CASSGGQGAENTEAFF
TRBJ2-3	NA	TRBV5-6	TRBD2	TGTGCCAGCAGCCACCAGACTAGCGAACTCACAGATACGCAGTATTTT	CASSHQTSELTDTQYF
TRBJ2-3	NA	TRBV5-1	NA	TGCGCCAGCAGCTTGGTGGGAGTGACAGATACGCAGTATTTT	CASSLVGVTDTQYF
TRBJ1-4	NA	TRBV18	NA	TGTGCCAGCTCACAGCCGGGACATTCTAATGAAAAACTGTTTTTT	CASSQPGHSNEKLFF
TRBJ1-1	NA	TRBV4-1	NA	TGCGCCAGCAGCCAAGGCGGGAGGAACACTGAAGCTTTCTTT	CASSQGGRNTEAFF
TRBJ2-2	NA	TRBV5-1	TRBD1	TGCGCCAGCAGCTTAGGGACAGGACTTTACACCGGGGAGCTGTTTTTT	CASSLGTGLYTGELFF
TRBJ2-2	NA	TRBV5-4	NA	TGTGCCAGCAGCTTGCGGAACACCGGGGAGCTGTTTTTT	CASSLRNTGELFF
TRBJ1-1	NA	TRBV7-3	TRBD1	TGTGCCAGCAGCACCCCAGGGGGTGAAGCTTTCTTT	CASSTPGGEAFF
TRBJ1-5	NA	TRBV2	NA	TGTGCCAGCCAGGGAGGGCCCGGCAATCAGCCCCAGCATTTT	CASQGGPGNQPQHF
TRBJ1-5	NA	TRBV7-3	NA	TGTGCCAGCAGCTTGACTAGACATCAGCCCCAGCATTTT	CASSLTRHQPQHF
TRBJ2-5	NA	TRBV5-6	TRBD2	TGTGCCAGCAGCTTGGGGGCTAGCGGTAGGTCCCAGTACTTC	CASSLGASGRSQYF
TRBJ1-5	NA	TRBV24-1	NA	TGTGCCACCAGTGCAGTAGGGTACGATCAGCCCCAGCATTTT	CATSAVGYDQPQHF
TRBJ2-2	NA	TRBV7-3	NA	TGTGCCAGCAGCCCACAAACAGGGTTGTACACCGGGGAGCTGTTTTTT	CASSPQTGLYTGELFF
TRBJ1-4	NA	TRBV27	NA	TGTGCCAGCAGGGAAGATGAAAAACTGTTTTTT	CASREDEKLFF
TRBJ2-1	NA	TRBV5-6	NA	TGTGCCAGCAGCTTGAGGCCCCCCTATGAGCAGTTCTTC	CASSLRPPYEQFF
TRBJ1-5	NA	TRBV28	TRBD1	TGTGCCAGCAGTCGGACAGGGAGTCAGCCCCAGCATTTT	CASSRTGSQPQHF
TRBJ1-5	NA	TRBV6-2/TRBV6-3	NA	TGTGCCAGCAGTTCCTCCGGGCACGGCCAGCCCCAGCATTTT	CASSSSGHGQPQHF